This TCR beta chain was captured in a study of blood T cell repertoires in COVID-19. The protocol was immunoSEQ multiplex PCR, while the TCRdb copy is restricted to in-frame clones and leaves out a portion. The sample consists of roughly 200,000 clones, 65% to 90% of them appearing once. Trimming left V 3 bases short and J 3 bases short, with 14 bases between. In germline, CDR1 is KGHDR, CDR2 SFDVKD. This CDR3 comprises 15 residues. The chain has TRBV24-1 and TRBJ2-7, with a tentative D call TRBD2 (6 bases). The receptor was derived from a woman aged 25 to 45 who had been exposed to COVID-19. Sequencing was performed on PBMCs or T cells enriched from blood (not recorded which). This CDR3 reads CATSDALGTDYEQYF. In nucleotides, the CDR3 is TGTGCCACCAGTGATGCCCTTGGGACTGACTACGAGCAGTACTTC.